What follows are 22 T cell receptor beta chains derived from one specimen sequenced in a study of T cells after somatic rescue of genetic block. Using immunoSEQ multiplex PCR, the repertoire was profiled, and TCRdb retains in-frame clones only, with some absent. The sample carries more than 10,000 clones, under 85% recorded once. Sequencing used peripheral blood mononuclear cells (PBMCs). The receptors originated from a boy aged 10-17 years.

CDR3 protein: CASSSGVTGELFF. For the CDR3, the DNA is TGTGCCAGCTCCTCTGGGGTCACCGGGGAGCTGTTTTTT. V and J are TRBV7-3 and TRBJ2-2; D unresolved. The CDR3 length is 13 residues. The V gene's germline CDR1 is SGHTA and CDR2 FQGTGA. V lost 8 bases and J 4 bases, leaving 11 bases between the germline ends.

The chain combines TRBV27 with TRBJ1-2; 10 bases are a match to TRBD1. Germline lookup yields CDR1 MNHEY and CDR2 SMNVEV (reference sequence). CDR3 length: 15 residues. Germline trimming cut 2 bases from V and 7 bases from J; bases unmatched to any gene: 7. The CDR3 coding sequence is TGTGCCAGCAGTTTAAGGGGACAGGGGAGGGCTGGCTACACCTTC. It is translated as CASSLRGQGRAGYTF.

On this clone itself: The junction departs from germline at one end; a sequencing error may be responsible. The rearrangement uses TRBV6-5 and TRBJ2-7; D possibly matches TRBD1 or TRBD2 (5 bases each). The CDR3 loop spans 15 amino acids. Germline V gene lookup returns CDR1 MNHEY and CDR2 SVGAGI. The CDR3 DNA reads TGTGCCATCAGTGCCAACCTGGGCAGGGACGGGGAGCAGTACTTC. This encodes CAISANLGRDGEQYF.

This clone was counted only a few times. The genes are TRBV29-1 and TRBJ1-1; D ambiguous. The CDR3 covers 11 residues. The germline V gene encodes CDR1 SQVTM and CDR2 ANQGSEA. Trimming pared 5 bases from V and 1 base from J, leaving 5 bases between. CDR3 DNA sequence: TGCAGCGTTTTACGGAACACTGAAGCTTTCTTT. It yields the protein CSVLRNTEAFF.

The CDR3 sequence is CASSSYQPTGKETQYF. The DNA of the CDR3 is TGTGCCAGCAGTTCTTACCAACCGACAGGCAAAGAGACCCAGTACTTC. J is TRBJ2-5 and V is TRBV6-5; D might be TRBD1 (6 bases). The V gene's germline CDR1 is MNHEY and CDR2 SVGAGI. The CDR3 has 16 residues. V lost 4 bases, J lost 3 bases, and 18 bases lay in between.

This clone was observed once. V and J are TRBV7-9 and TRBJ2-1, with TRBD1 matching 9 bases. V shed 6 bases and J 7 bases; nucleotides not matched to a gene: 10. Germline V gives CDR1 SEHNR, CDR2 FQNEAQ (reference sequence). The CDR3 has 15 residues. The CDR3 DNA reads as TGTGCCAGCAGTCCCATGGGACAGGGTAGGAATGAGCAGTTCTTC. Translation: CASSPMGQGRNEQFF.

CDR3 coding DNA: TGCGCCAGCAGTCAATGCCTAGGGACAGGGGGCGAAGATACGCAGTATTTT. Translation: CASSQCLGTGGEDTQYF. The gene calls are TRBV23-1 and TRBJ2-3, with TRBD1 matching over 12 bases. TRBV23-1 is recorded as an ORF, its role being uncertain. The CDR3 totals 17 residues. The V gene end was trimmed by 1 base and the J gene end by 5 bases; junction bases not matched to a gene: 7.

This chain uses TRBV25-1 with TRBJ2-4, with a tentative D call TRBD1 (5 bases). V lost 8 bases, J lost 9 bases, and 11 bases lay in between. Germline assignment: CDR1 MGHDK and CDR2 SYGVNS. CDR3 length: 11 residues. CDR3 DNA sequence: TGTGCCAGCTCAGACAGAGGCATTCAGTACTTC. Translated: CASSDRGIQYF.

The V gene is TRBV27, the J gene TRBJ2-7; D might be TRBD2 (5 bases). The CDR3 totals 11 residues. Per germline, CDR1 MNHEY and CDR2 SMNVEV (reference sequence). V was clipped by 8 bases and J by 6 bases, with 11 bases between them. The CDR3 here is CASGLPGEQYF. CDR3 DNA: TGTGCCAGCGGACTGCCAGGCGAGCAGTACTTC.

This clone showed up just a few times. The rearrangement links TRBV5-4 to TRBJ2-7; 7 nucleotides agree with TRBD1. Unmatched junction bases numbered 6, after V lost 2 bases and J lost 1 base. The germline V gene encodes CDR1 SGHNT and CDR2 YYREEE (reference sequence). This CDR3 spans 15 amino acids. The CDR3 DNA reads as TGTGCCAGCAGCTTAGTGAGACAGGGTTCCTACGAGCAGTACTTC. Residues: CASSLVRQGSYEQYF.

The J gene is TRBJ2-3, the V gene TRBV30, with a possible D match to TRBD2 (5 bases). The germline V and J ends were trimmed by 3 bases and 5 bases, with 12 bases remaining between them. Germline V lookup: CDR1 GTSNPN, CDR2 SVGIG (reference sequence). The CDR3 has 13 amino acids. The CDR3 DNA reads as TGTGCCTGGAGAGTGAGGGCCGGAGATACGCAGTATTTT. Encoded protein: CAWRVRAGDTQYF. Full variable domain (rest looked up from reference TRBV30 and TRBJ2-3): SQTIHQWPATLVQPVGSPLSLECTVEGTSNPNLYWYRQAAGRGLQLLFYSVGIGQISSEVPQNLSASRPQDRQFILSSKKLLLSDSGFYLCAWRVRAGDTQYFGPGTRLTVL.

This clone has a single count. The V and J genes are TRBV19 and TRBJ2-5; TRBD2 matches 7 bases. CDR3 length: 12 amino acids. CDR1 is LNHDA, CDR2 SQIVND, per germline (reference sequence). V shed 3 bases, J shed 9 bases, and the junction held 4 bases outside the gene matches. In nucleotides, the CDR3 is TGTGCCAGTAGTATTGTCGGGGGGTCCCAGTACTTC. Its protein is CASSIVGGSQYF.

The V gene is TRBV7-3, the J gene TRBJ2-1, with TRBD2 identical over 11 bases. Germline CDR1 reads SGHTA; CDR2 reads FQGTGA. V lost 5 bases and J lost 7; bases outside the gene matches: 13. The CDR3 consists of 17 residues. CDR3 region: CASSVGTSGPFSNEQFF. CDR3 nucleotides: TGTGCCAGCAGCGTTGGGACTAGCGGACCTTTTTCGAATGAGCAGTTCTTC.

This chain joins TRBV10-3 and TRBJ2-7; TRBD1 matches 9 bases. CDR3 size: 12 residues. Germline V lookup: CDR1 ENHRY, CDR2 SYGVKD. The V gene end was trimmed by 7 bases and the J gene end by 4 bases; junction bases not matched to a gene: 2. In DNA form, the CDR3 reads TGTGCCATCACGGGACAGGGTTACGAGCAGTACTTC. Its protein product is CAITGQGYEQYF.

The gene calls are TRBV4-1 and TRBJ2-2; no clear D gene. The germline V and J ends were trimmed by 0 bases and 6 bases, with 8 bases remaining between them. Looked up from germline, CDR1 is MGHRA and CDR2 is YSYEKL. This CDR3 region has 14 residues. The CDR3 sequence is CASSQDFDSGELFF. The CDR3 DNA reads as TGCGCCAGCAGCCAAGATTTTGACTCCGGGGAGCTGTTTTTT.

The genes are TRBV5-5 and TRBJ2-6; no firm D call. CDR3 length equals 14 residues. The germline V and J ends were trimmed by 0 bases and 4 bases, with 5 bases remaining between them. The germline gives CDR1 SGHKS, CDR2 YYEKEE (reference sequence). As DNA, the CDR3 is TGTGCCAGCAGCTTGGAGTGGGGGGCCAACGTCCTGACTTTC. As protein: CASSLEWGANVLTF. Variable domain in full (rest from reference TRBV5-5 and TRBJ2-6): DAGVTQSPTHLIKTRGQQVTLRCSPISGHKSVSWYQQVLGQGPQFIFQYYEKEERGRGNFPDRFSARQFPNYSSELNVNALLLGDSALYLCASSLEWGANVLTFGAGSRLTVL.

DNA for the CDR3: TGCGCCAGCAGCTTGTTACAGGGCACAGATACGCAGTATTTT. This codes for CASSLLQGTDTQYF. V is TRBV5-1 and J is TRBJ2-3, with a weak D call TRBD1 (5 bases). The V end lost 1 base, the J end lost 1 base, and 7 bases lay between the germline ends. This CDR3 comprises 14 residues. Germline values: CDR1 SGHRS, CDR2 YFSETQ.

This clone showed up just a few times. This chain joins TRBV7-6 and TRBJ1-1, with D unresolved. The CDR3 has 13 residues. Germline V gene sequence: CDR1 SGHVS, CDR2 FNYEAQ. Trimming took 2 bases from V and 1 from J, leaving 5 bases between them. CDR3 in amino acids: CASSLSKNTEAFF. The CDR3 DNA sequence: TGTGCCAGCAGCTTATCCAAGAACACTGAAGCTTTCTTT.

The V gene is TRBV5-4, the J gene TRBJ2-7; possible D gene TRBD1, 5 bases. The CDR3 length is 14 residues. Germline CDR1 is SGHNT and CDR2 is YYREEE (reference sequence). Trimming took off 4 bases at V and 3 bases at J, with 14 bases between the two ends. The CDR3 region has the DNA TGTGCCAGCAGCCCATCGACAGCCATCTACGAGCAGTACTTC. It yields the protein CASSPSTAIYEQYF.

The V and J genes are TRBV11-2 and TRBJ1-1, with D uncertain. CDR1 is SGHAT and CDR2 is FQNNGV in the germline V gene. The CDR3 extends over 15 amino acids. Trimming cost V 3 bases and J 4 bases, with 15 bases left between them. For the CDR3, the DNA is TGTGCCAGCAGCTTCGGGCTGTGGTCGGCCACTGAAGCTTTCTTT. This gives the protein CASSFGLWSATEAFF.

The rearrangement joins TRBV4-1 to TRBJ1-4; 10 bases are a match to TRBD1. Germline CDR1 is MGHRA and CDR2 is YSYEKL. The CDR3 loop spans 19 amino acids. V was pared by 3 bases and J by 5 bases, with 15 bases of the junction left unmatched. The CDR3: CASSHAHPGQGPGNEKLFF. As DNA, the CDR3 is TGCGCCAGCAGCCATGCCCATCCGGGACAGGGGCCGGGAAATGAAAAACTGTTTTTT.

The CDR3 DNA reads as TGTGCCAGGTACAGTCAGAGCTCTGGAAACACCATATATTTT. It translates to CARYSQSSGNTIYF. The gene calls are TRBV5-3 and TRBJ1-3; D remains unclear. TRBV5-3 is an open reading frame whose function is uncertain. V was pared by 8 bases and J by 0 bases, with 12 bases between. CDR3 length equals 14 residues.